This entry lists 7 T cell receptor beta chains sequenced from one sample in a study of CD8 T cells in Susac syndrome. Random hexamers were used to reverse transcribe the RNA input (roughly 0.5 to 1 ug). TCRdb redid the calling of the immunoSEQ multiplex PCR reads with MiXCR, one entry per CDR3 protein. The sample has 100,000 to 150,000 distinct CDR3 sequences; less than 95% are singletons. The sample comprised CD4+ T cells from PBMCs. The source is a human donor with multiple sclerosis.

The V call is TRBV28, the J call TRBJ1-1; 10 bases agree with TRBD1. Germline CDR1 and CDR2: MDHEN and SYDVKM. With 7 bases clipped from V and 2 bases from J, the junction kept 4 bases outside the gene matches. CDR3 length: 14 amino acids. The CDR3 nucleotides read TGTGCCAGCACTTGGACAGGGGGAAACACTGAAGCTTTCTTT. It translates to CASTWTGGNTEAFF.

The chain recombines TRBV7-9 with TRBJ1-5; D might be TRBD1 (5 bases). CDR1 and CDR2 (germline): SEHNR, FQNEAQ (reference sequence). The CDR3 length is 18 residues. Between the trimmed V and J ends, which lost 2 bases and 2 bases, there was a span of 19 bases. The CDR3 region has the DNA TGTGCCAGCAGCTTATTTGCGGCAGGGATTCGTGGCAATCAGCCCCAGCATTTT. Translation gives CASSLFAAGIRGNQPQHF.

The CDR3 protein is CASSTPGPSYMELFF. Written as DNA, the CDR3 is TGTGCCAGCTCAACCCCGGGTCCGTCCTACATGGAGCTGTTTTTT. The rearrangement links TRBV18 to TRBJ2-2, with D hard to call. The CDR3 loop spans 15 amino acids. V was shortened by 5 bases and J by 10 bases, with 20 bases between the two germline ends. Germline CDR1 reads KGHSH; CDR2 reads LQKENI.

J is TRBJ2-3 and V is TRBV7-3; no clear D gene. Germline CDR1 is SGHTA and CDR2 is FQGTGA. The CDR3 is 12 amino acids. V lost 6 bases and J lost 4, with 8 bases in between. The CDR3 region is CASSTRADTQYF. The CDR3 DNA follows: TGTGCCAGCAGTACAAGAGCAGATACGCAGTATTTT.

V is TRBV29-1 and J is TRBJ2-7, with unresolved D. The CDR3 is 11 amino acids. Trimming took off 4 bases at V and 3 bases at J, with 7 bases between the two ends. Per germline, CDR1 SQVTM and CDR2 ANQGSEA. The CDR3 is CSVVVIYEQYF. DNA for the CDR3: TGCAGCGTTGTCGTAATCTACGAGCAGTACTTC.

The V gene is TRBV7-8, the J gene TRBJ2-2; 7 bases agree with TRBD1. Trimming removed 1 base from V and 1 base from J; junction bases left unmatched: 6. The CDR3 runs to 17 residues. Germline values: CDR1 SGHVS, CDR2 FQNEAQ. CDR3 coding DNA: TGTGCCAGCAGCTTAGATTACGGGACAGTGAACACCGGGGAGCTGTTTTTT. Protein sequence: CASSLDYGTVNTGELFF.

The chain has TRBV5-1 and TRBJ1-1; D is undetermined. CDR1 is SGHRS, CDR2 YFSETQ, per germline. This CDR3 has 13 residues. Trimming took off 2 bases at V and 7 bases at J, with 12 bases between the two ends. In DNA form, the CDR3 reads TGCGCCAGCAGCTTTAACAGCCGATTTGAAGCTTTCTTT. It specifies CASSFNSRFEAFF.